This entry is about one TCR beta chain. What it recognizes is unknown. V was clipped by 7 bases and J by 0 bases; unmatched bases: 14. Germline loops: CDR1 MGHDK, CDR2 SYGVNS. CDR3 length: 18 residues. The data were obtained in a study of cytomegalovirus exposure and HLA in healthy donors. Whole-study results and caveats: As confirmed in vitro, a few CMV-associated chains were specific for CMV antigens. What a later analysis showed was that several of the most significant clusters appeared linked to common viral pathogens. Roughly even sequencing depth across donors was the assumption behind the presence/absence analyses. It was reported that TCR beta sequences correctly inferred the HLA-A and HLA-B alleles for most subjects.

The primer mix had 60 Vbeta and 13 Jbeta primers. Method: immunoSEQ multiplex PCR; TCRdb's copy keeps in-frame clones and lacks some. The table records about 180,000 clones, under 80% of them present only once. The chain recombines TRBV25-1 with TRBJ2-7; 11 nucleotides match TRBD2. The clonotype was recovered from a human donor in good health. What was sequenced was PBMCs. The CDR3, as DNA: TGTGCCAGCACTACACCGGGACTAGCGGTAGAAATCTCCTACGAGCAGTACTTC. This sequence encodes CASTTPGLAVEISYEQYF.